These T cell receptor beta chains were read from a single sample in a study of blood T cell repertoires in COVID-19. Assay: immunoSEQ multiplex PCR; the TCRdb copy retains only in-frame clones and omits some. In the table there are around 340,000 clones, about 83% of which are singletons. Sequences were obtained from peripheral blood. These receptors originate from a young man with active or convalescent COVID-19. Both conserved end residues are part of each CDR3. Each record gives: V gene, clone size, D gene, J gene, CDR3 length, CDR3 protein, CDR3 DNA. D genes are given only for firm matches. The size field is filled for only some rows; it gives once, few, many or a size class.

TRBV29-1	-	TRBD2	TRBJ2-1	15	CSVRTSGGTYNEQFF	TGCAGCGTTCGGACTAGCGGGGGAACCTACAATGAGCAGTTCTTC
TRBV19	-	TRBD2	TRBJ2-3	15	CASRTAGGLADTQYF	TGTGCCAGTAGGACAGCGGGGGGGCTGGCAGATACGCAGTATTTT
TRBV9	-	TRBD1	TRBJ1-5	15	CASSAGTGTSQPQHF	TGTGCCAGCAGCGCCGGGACAGGGACTTCCCAGCCCCAGCATTTT
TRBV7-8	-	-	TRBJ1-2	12	CASSRQNYGYTF	TGTGCCAGCAGCCGACAGAACTATGGCTACACCTTC
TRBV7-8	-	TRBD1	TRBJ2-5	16	CASSLDRTGNVETQYF	TGTGCCAGCAGCTTAGATCGGACAGGGAACGTGGAGACCCAGTACTTC
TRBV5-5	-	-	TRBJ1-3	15	CASSLEGVAGNTIYF	TGTGCCAGCAGCTTGGAGGGGGTGGCTGGAAACACCATATATTTT
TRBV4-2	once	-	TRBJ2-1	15	CASSQGTEPYNEQFF	TGTGCCAGCAGCCAAGGGACAGAGCCTTACAATGAGCAGTTCTTC
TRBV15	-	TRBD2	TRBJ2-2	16	CATSREGAGEGGELFF	TGTGCCACCAGCAGAGAAGGCGCCGGGGAGGGCGGGGAGCTGTTTTTT
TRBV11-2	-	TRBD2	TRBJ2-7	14	CASRGTSGTYEQYF	TGTGCCAGCAGGGGGACTAGCGGGACCTACGAGCAGTACTTC
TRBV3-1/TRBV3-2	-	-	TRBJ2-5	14	CASSLQSGQETQYF	TGTGCCAGCAGCCTCCAGTCGGGCCAAGAGACCCAGTACTTC
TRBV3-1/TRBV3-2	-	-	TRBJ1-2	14	CASSQDRDIYGYTF	TGTGCCAGCAGCCAAGATAGGGACATCTATGGCTACACCTTC
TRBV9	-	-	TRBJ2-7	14	CASSGGYSHNEQYF	TGTGCCAGCAGCGGCGGCTATTCCCATAACGAGCAGTACTTC
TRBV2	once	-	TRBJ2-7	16	CASSEARDTPSYEQYF	TGTGCCAGCAGTGAAGCAAGGGACACCCCATCCTACGAGCAGTACTTC
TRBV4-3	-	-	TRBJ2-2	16	CASSQGAGSNTGELFF	TGCGCCAGCAGCCAAGGGGCAGGCTCGAACACCGGGGAGCTGTTTTTT
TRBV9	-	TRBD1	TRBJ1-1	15	CASSPNRQGNTEAFF	TGTGCCAGCAGCCCAAACCGACAGGGGAACACTGAAGCTTTCTTT
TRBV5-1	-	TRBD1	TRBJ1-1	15	CASSTSGTGDTEAFF	TGCGCCAGCAGCACTTCCGGGACAGGGGACACTGAAGCTTTCTTT
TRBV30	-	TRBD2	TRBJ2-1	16	CAWSLGTSGRGNEQFF	TGTGCCTGGAGTTTAGGGACTAGCGGGAGAGGGAATGAGCAGTTCTTC
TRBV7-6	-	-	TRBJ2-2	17	CASSFLLADNQAGELFF	TGTGCCAGCAGCTTTTTATTAGCGGACAATCAGGCCGGGGAGCTGTTTTTT
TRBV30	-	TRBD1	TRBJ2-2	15	CAWRQGPGNTGELFF	TGTGCCTGGCGACAGGGGCCCGGGAACACCGGGGAGCTGTTTTTT
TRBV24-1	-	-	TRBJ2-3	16	CATSDWPGLSTDTQYF	TGTGCCACCAGTGATTGGCCGGGACTGAGCACAGATACGCAGTATTTT
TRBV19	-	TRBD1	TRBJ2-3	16	CASSPGQGRSTDTQYF	TGTGCCAGTAGCCCCGGACAGGGGAGGAGCACAGATACGCAGTATTTT
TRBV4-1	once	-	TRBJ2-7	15	CASSQDNAVSYEQYF	TGCGCTAGCAGCCAAGATAATGCAGTTTCCTACGAGCAGTACTTC
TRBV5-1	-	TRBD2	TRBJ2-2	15	CASSTRLAGTGELFF	TGCGCCAGCAGCACCCGACTAGCGGGGACCGGGGAGCTGTTTTTT
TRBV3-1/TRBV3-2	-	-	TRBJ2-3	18	CASSQRLAGTRETDTQYF	TGTGCCAGCAGCCAACGTCTGGCGGGGACCCGTGAGACAGATACGCAGTATTTT
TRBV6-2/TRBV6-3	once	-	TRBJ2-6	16	CASSSDTFSGANVLTF	TGTGCCAGCAGTTCGGACACCTTCTCTGGGGCCAACGTCCTGACTTTC
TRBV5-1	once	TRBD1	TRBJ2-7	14	CASSSSGQAYEQYF	TGCGCCAGCAGCTCATCGGGACAGGCTTACGAGCAGTACTTC
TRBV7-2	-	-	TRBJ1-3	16	CASSPTSGRSGNTIYF	TGTGCCAGCAGCCCCACCTCTGGCCGCTCTGGAAACACCATATATTTT
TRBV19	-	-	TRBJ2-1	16	CASSRGGADLYNEQFF	TGTGCCAGTAGTAGGGGGGGCGCCGACCTCTACAATGAGCAGTTCTTC
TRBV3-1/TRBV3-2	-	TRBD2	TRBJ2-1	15	CASSRRGGLYNEQFF	TGTGCCAGCAGCCGGCGGGGGGGCCTCTACAATGAGCAGTTCTTC
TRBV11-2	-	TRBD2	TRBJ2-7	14	CASSWGASGYEQYF	TGTGCCAGCAGCTGGGGCGCTAGCGGGTACGAGCAGTACTTC
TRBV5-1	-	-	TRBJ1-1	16	CASSLEAIGRDTEAFF	TGCGCCAGCAGCCTGGAAGCGATAGGGAGGGACACTGAAGCTTTCTTT
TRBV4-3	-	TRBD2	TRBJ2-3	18	CASSQEATGTSRSNTQYF	TGCGCCAGCAGCCAAGAGGCGACGGGGACTAGCAGGAGTAATACGCAGTATTTT
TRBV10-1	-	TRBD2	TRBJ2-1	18	CASRTGLAISYGELEQFF	TGCGCCAGCAGAACGGGACTAGCGATCTCCTACGGGGAGTTGGAGCAGTTCTTC
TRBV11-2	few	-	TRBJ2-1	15	CASSSGGGRWDEQFF	TGTGCCAGCAGCTCCGGCGGAGGCCGCTGGGATGAGCAGTTCTTC
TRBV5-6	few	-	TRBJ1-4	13	CASSLGTGEKLFF	TGTGCCAGCAGCTTGGGAACAGGTGAAAAACTGTTTTTT
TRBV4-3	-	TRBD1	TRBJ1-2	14	CASSPSGGDYGYTF	TGCGCCAGCAGCCCTTCAGGGGGCGACTATGGCTACACCTTC
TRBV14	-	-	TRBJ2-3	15	CASSHSQGARNTQYF	TGTGCCAGCAGCCATTCACAGGGTGCCCGAAATACGCAGTATTTT
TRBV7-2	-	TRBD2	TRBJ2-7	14	CASSFTSGNGEQYF	TGTGCCAGCAGCTTTACTAGCGGGAATGGCGAGCAGTACTTC
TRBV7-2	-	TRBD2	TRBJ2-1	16	CATDVLSGGPFYEQFF	TGTGCCACCGACGTCCTTAGCGGGGGTCCCTTCTATGAGCAGTTCTTC
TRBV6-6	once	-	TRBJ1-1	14	CASSYATGITEAFF	TGTGCCAGCAGTTACGCCACAGGGATCACTGAAGCTTTCTTT
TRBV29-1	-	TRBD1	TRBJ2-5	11	CSGGPDRLQYF	TGCAGCGGTGGCCCGGACAGGCTCCAGTACTTC
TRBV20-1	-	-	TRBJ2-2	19	CSASRERGSLLRNTGELFF	TGCAGTGCTAGTAGAGAGCGAGGCTCCCTCCTTCGAAACACCGGGGAGCTGTTTTTT
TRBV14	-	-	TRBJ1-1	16	CASSLGPRQMNTEAFF	TGTGCCAGCAGCCTCGGACCCAGACAGATGAACACTGAAGCTTTCTTT
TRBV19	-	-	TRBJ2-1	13	CASSETAYNEQFF	TGTGCCAGTAGTGAAACAGCTTACAATGAGCAGTTCTTC
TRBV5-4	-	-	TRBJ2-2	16	CASSSRGAENTGELFF	TGTGCCAGCAGCTCCCGGGGGGCTGAGAACACCGGGGAGCTGTTTTTT
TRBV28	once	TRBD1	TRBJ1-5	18	CASSLVQGGPPGNQPQHF	TGTGCCAGCAGTTTAGTGCAGGGGGGTCCCCCTGGCAATCAGCCCCAGCATTTT
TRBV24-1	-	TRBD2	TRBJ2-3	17	CATSGTSGFDSTDTQYF	TGTGCCACCAGTGGGACTAGCGGGTTTGATAGCACAGATACGCAGTATTTT
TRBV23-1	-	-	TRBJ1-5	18	CASSQSGYRRGQNQPQHF	TGCGCCAGCAGTCAATCGGGATATCGTAGGGGCCAGAATCAGCCCCAGCATTTT
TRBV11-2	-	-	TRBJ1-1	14	CASSSTPGSTEAFF	TGTGCCAGCAGCTCCACACCGGGTTCCACTGAAGCTTTCTTT
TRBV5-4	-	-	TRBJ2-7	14	CASSLSGDGYEQYF	TGTGCCAGCAGCTTGTCCGGGGATGGCTACGAGCAGTACTTC